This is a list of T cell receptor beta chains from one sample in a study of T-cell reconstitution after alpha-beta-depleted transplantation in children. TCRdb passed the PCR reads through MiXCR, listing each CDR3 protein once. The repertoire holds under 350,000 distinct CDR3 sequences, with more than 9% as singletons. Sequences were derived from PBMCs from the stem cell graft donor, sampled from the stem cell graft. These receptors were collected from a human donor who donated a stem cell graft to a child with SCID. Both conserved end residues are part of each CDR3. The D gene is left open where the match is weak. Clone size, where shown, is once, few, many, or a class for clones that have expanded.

TGTGCCAGCAGTTTGAGTGTAAGTTCCTACAATGAGCAGTTCTTC,CASSLSVSSYNEQFF,15,TRBV12-3/TRBV12-4,TRBJ2-1,.,many
TGCGCCAGCAGCCAAGAGGACGGGACCCCAATTTACGAGCAGTACTTC,CASSQEDGTPIYEQYF,16,TRBV4-1,TRBJ2-7,.,.
TGCGCCAGCAGCGTAGGACAGGGAGGCCAAGAGACCCAGTACTTC,CASSVGQGGQETQYF,15,TRBV5-1,TRBJ2-5,TRBD1,many
TGTGCCAGCAGCGCGGACAGGGGGAACGGGGAAAAACTGTTTTTT,CASSADRGNGEKLFF,15,TRBV2,TRBJ1-4,TRBD1,many
TGTGCCAGCAGTTACTCGGGGGGCTTCACTGAAGCTTTCTTT,CASSYSGGFTEAFF,14,TRBV6-5,TRBJ1-1,.,few
TGCGCCAGCAGCGAAGGGGATGGTGGGGCCAACGTCCTGACTTTC,CASSEGDGGANVLTF,15,TRBV5-1,TRBJ2-6,.,.
TGTGCCAGCAGTTTATTCGCGGGGCCCTCTCCCCCAGAGCAGTTCTTC,CASSLFAGPSPPEQFF,16,TRBV27,TRBJ2-1,.,few
TGTGCCAGCAGTTACTCGATAGCGGGGGAATCGGGCTACACCTTC,CASSYSIAGESGYTF,15,TRBV6-5,TRBJ1-2,.,few
TGTGCCAGCAGTTTGGGGGCAGGTAGCGCCGGGGAGCTGTTTTTT,CASSLGAGSAGELFF,15,TRBV12-3/TRBV12-4,TRBJ2-2,.,few
TGTGCCAGCAGATCCGGGGGGGCGCCAGATACGCAGTATTTT,CASRSGGAPDTQYF,14,TRBV12-3/TRBV12-4,TRBJ2-3,TRBD2,.
TGTGCCAGCAGCTTGGATGGAGAGCAGTACTTC,CASSLDGEQYF,11,TRBV11-2,TRBJ2-7,.,.
TGTGCCAGCAGTGACTCGCAGCGGGAGGAGCGGGGTACCACAGGTACGCAGTATTTT,CASSDSQREERGTTGTQYF,19,TRBV6-4,TRBJ2-3,TRBD2,.
TGTGCCAGCAGTACTAGCGGGGGGGCCTCCTACAATGAGCAGTTCTTC,CASSTSGGASYNEQFF,16,TRBV12-3/TRBV12-4,TRBJ2-1,TRBD2,many
TGTGCCAGCAGTTTCACCGGGACAGGGAACACCGGGGAGCTGTTTTTT,CASSFTGTGNTGELFF,16,TRBV12-3/TRBV12-4,TRBJ2-2,TRBD1,many